Below, 25 T cell receptor beta chains from the same sample are listed, as sequenced in a study of identical twins. Each CDR3 protein is one row after TCRdb ran MiXCR on the 5' RACE reads. The sample yields 400,000 to 550,000 distinct CDR3 sequences, roughly an eighth seen once. This same sample was also part of a study on yellow fever vaccine responses in identical twins.

Sequenced: CD4+ T cells sorted from blood. The receptors come from a young woman in good health.

This chain connects TRBV7-9 to TRBJ2-3, with 7 positions matching TRBD1. Germline-derived CDR1 and CDR2 are SEHNR and FQNEAQ (reference sequence). CDR3 size: 15 residues. J gave up 4 bases and V 4 bases, and 8 bases lay outside the gene matches. The CDR3 protein is CASSSLGGNADTQYF. CDR3 DNA: TGTGCCAGCAGCTCATTAGGGGGCAACGCAGATACGCAGTATTTT.

This clonotype was picked up a small number of times. The chain employs TRBV5-1 and TRBJ2-7, with 10 bases fitting TRBD1. The CDR3 spans 16 residues. The V segment lost 0 bases and the J segment 1 base; nucleotides outside the gene matches: 4. Germline CDR1 is SGHRS and CDR2 is YFSETQ. CDR3 sequence: CASSLVGQGNSYEQYF. Written as DNA, the CDR3 is TGCGCCAGCAGCTTGGTGGGACAGGGGAATTCCTACGAGCAGTACTTC.

The chain recombines TRBV5-6 with TRBJ2-7; 9 bases line up with TRBD2. This CDR3 is built from 16 residues. V lost 4 bases, J lost 1 base, and 9 bases stayed unmatched. Germline assignment: CDR1 SGHDT and CDR2 YYEEEE. The CDR3 DNA reads TGTGCCAGCAGCCCTGAGAATAGCGGGGGTTCCTACGAGCAGTACTTC. It translates to CASSPENSGGSYEQYF.

This clonotype was recorded a few times. The chain is built from TRBV23-1 and TRBJ2-4; the match to TRBD1 covers 8 bases. TRBV23-1 qualifies as an ORF whose function is uncertain. This CDR3 is 15 amino acids long. V was clipped by 3 bases and J by 8 bases; unmatched bases: 9. The CDR3 loop reads CASSHWDRSVDIQYF. CDR3 DNA: TGCGCCAGCAGTCATTGGGACAGGAGCGTGGACATTCAGTACTTC.

This clonotype was seen at least ten times. This rearrangement joins TRBV20-1 to TRBJ2-7, with D possibly matching TRBD1 (5 bases). CDR1 is DFQATT and CDR2 is SNEGSKA in the germline V gene (reference sequence). V was cut by 4 bases and J by 2 bases, with 12 bases left in between. The CDR3 is made up of 13 amino acids. The CDR3: CSATVGATYEQYF. The DNA for the CDR3 is TGCAGTGCTACGGTAGGGGCGACCTACGAGCAGTACTTC.

This clonotype appeared a few times. The chain recombines TRBV3-1 with TRBJ2-1; possible D gene TRBD2, 5 bases. V was cut by 1 base and J by 4 bases, with 11 bases left in between. Per germline, CDR1 LGHDT and CDR2 YNNKEL (reference sequence). The CDR3 has 15 residues. The CDR3 spells CASSQVAGLYNEQFF. DNA of the CDR3: TGTGCCAGCAGCCAAGTTGCGGGTCTTTACAATGAGCAGTTCTTC.

This chain joins TRBV7-2 and TRBJ1-2; TRBD1 is a possible D gene (6 bases). Trimming cost V 3 bases and J 3 bases, with 17 bases left between them. The CDR3 has 16 amino acids. In germline, CDR1 is SGHTA, CDR2 FQGNSA. The CDR3 sequence is CASSFVMTGLDYGYTF. CDR3 bases: TGTGCCAGCAGCTTCGTCATGACAGGACTGGACTATGGCTACACCTTC. Based on the CDR3 plus reference TRBV7-2 and TRBJ1-2, the full variable domain is GAGVSQSPSNKVTEKGKDVELRCDPISGHTALYWYRQSLGQGLEFLIYFQGNSAPDKSGLPSDRFSAERTGGSVSTLTIQRTQQEDSAVYLCASSFVMTGLDYGYTFGSGTRLTVV.

This clonotype has ten or more counts. The gene calls are TRBV5-4 and TRBJ1-1; D is perhaps TRBD1 (6 bases). The germline gives CDR1 SGHNT, CDR2 YYREEE (reference sequence). The ends were cut back, 3 bases at V and 1 base at J, with 13 bases in the middle. The CDR3 covers 15 residues. The CDR3 is CASSSYRVSNTEAFF. As DNA, the CDR3 is TGTGCCAGCAGCTCCTACAGGGTGTCGAACACTGAAGCTTTCTTT.

This clonotype was seen repeatedly, ten times or more. The chain employs TRBV7-2 and TRBJ2-6; D call uncertain. This CDR3 contains 12 residues. Trimming pared 1 base from V and 5 bases from J, leaving 0 bases between. Germline values: CDR1 SGHTA, CDR2 FQGNSA. The CDR3 DNA follows: TGTGCCAGCAGCTTAGGGGCCAACGTCCTGACTTTC. Encoded protein: CASSLGANVLTF. The full variable domain, rest sourced from reference TRBV7-2 and TRBJ2-6, is GAGVSQSPSNKVTEKGKDVELRCDPISGHTALYWYRQSLGQGLEFLIYFQGNSAPDKSGLPSDRFSAERTGGSVSTLTIQRTQQEDSAVYLCASSLGANVLTFGAGSRLTVL.

The sample holds a few counts of this clonotype. The rearrangement uses TRBV7-2 and TRBJ1-6; 9 nucleotides line up with TRBD1. J lost 7 bases, V lost 1 base, and 2 bases had no gene match. Per the germline V gene, CDR1 is SGHTA and CDR2 is FQGNSA. CDR3 length equals 15 residues. The CDR3 DNA reads TGTGCCAGCAGCTTAGGTGGACAGGGGAATTCACCCCTCCACTTT. Its translation: CASSLGGQGNSPLHF.

This clonotype occurred a few times. The chain combines TRBV2 with TRBJ2-2, with a tentative D call TRBD2 (6 bases). With 4 bases removed from V and 3 bases from J, the gap between germline ends came to 15 bases. The germline V gene has CDR1 SNHLY and CDR2 FYNNEI. The CDR3 covers 16 residues. This CDR3 reads CASSGDGGTYTGELFF. In nucleotides, the CDR3 is TGTGCCAGCAGTGGTGATGGCGGGACTTACACCGGGGAGCTGTTTTTT.

This clonotype was seen only a few times. This chain connects TRBV11-2 to TRBJ2-3; 9 bases agree with TRBD2. Germline CDR1 and CDR2: SGHAT and FQNNGV. V dropped 0 bases and J dropped 2; count of bases not matched to a gene: 9. The CDR3 has 18 residues. The CDR3 loop reads CASSLDGSAGGPTDTQYF. The CDR3 nucleotides are TGTGCCAGCAGCTTAGATGGATCTGCGGGGGGGCCCACAGATACGCAGTATTTT.

This clonotype has at least ten counts. The genes are TRBV2 and TRBJ2-7; 10 bases are shared with TRBD1. The CDR3 sequence is 13 residues long. Germline CDR1 SNHLY, CDR2 FYNNEI. V lost 6 bases, J lost 2 bases, and 1 base stayed unmatched. DNA for the CDR3: TGTGCCAGCAGGGGACAGGGGCCCTACGAGCAGTACTTC. As protein: CASRGQGPYEQYF.

This clonotype showed up just a few times. J is TRBJ2-1 and V is TRBV25-1; 8 bases are a match to TRBD2. Germline CDR1 reads MGHDK; CDR2 reads SYGVNS. CDR3 length: 16 residues. The V segment lost 3 bases and the J segment 4 bases; nucleotides outside the gene matches: 8. The CDR3 DNA follows: TGTGCCAGCAGTGACCCTGGACTAGCTGGATACAATGAGCAGTTCTTC. Translation gives CASSDPGLAGYNEQFF.

This clonotype was seen more than once but under ten times. The CDR3 region has the DNA TGTGCCAGCAGCTTAGTAGGGACAGGGGATAATTCACCCCTCCACTTT. It specifies CASSLVGTGDNSPLHF. The chain joins TRBV7-2 to TRBJ1-6; 10 positions agree with TRBD1. This CDR3 contains 16 residues. The V segment lost 1 base and the J segment 5 bases; nucleotides outside the gene matches: 2. Germline V gene data show CDR1 as SGHTA and CDR2 as FQGNSA.

This rearrangement joins TRBV7-9 to TRBJ2-5, with a weak D call TRBD1 (5 bases). The V end lost 2 bases, the J end lost 3 bases, and 13 bases lay between the germline ends. Germline assignment: CDR1 SEHNR and CDR2 FQNEAQ (reference sequence). The CDR3 runs to 15 residues. The CDR3 loop is CASSLPADKKETQYF. The CDR3 DNA is TGTGCCAGCAGCTTACCTGCGGACAAGAAAGAGACCCAGTACTTC.

A few counts support this clonotype. The chain has TRBV7-2 and TRBJ2-7; possibly TRBD1 or TRBD2 for D (5 bases each). The CDR3 is 13 residues long. In germline, CDR1 is SGHTA, CDR2 FQGNSA. Trimming pared 6 bases from V and 2 bases from J, leaving 11 bases between. CDR3 loop: CASSWDATYEQYF. The DNA of the CDR3 is TGTGCCAGCAGTTGGGACGCAACCTACGAGCAGTACTTC.

The V and J genes are TRBV5-1 and TRBJ2-5; no clear D. Germline V gene sequence: CDR1 SGHRS, CDR2 YFSETQ. The CDR3 runs 13 residues. V lost 5 bases, J lost 0 bases, and 8 bases lay in between. CDR3 in amino acids: CASSKQYQETQYF. CDR3 sequence (DNA): TGCGCCAGCAGTAAACAGTACCAAGAGACCCAGTACTTC. The full variable domain, in which reference TRBV5-1 and TRBJ2-5 provide the parts outside the CDR3, is KAGVTQTPRYLIKTRGQQVTLSCSPISGHRSVSWYQQTPGQGLQFLFEYFSETQRNKGNFPGRFSGRQFSNSRSEMNVSTLELGDSALYLCASSKQYQETQYFGPGTRLLVL.

The J gene is TRBJ2-7, the V gene TRBV6-5; 10 bases align to TRBD2. The CDR3 is 16 amino acids. V gave up 2 bases and J gave up 4 bases; unmatched junction bases: 8. Germline V gives CDR1 MNHEY, CDR2 SVGAGI. Here the CDR3 reads CASSYLSGGTLYEQYF. The CDR3 bases are TGTGCCAGCAGTTACCTTAGCGGGGGGACTTTATACGAGCAGTACTTC.

This clonotype was detected a few times. V gene TRBV7-6 combines with J gene TRBJ2-1; D is unclear. The CDR3 contains 13 residues. The V end was cut by 5 bases, the J end by 2 bases, with 7 bases between. Germline V lookup: CDR1 SGHVS, CDR2 FNYEAQ. This chain's CDR3 is CASSPRTYNEQFF. In DNA form, the CDR3 reads TGTGCCAGCAGCCCAAGAACCTACAATGAGCAGTTCTTC.

Written as DNA, the CDR3 is TGCAGTGCTAGAGGGCGTGCGGGAGGGCCCACAGATACGCAGTATTTT. This translates into CSARGRAGGPTDTQYF. The chain employs TRBV20-1 and TRBJ2-3; 9 positions match TRBD2. V gave up 1 base and J gave up 2 bases; unmatched junction bases: 7. The V gene's germline CDR1 is DFQATT and CDR2 SNEGSKA (reference sequence). The CDR3 extends over 16 amino acids.

This clonotype was detected a few times. The chain combines TRBV7-2 with TRBJ2-1, with TRBD2 matching 8 bases. The germline V gene has CDR1 SGHTA and CDR2 FQGNSA. The V gene end was trimmed by 5 bases and the J gene end by 0 bases; junction bases not matched to a gene: 9. This CDR3 is 17 amino acids long. The CDR3 reads CASSPYIGTSSYNEQFF. CDR3 bases: TGTGCCAGCAGCCCCTACATCGGGACTAGCTCCTACAATGAGCAGTTCTTC.

The chain combines TRBV6-1 with TRBJ2-7; 8 bases fit TRBD2. CDR3 length: 16 amino acids. V shed 3 bases and J 6 bases; nucleotides not matched to a gene: 13. Germline V lookup: CDR1 MNHNS, CDR2 SASEGT. In DNA form, the CDR3 reads TGTGCCAGCAGTGACAGTTGGGGACTAGGCTACTCCGAGCAGTACTTC. Encoded protein: CASSDSWGLGYSEQYF.

This clonotype has a handful of counts. This chain uses TRBV2 with TRBJ2-7, with 8 positions matching TRBD2. The CDR3 has 14 residues. Looked up from germline, CDR1 is SNHLY and CDR2 is FYNNEI. V lost 3 bases, J lost 2 bases, and 3 bases stayed unmatched. The CDR3 DNA reads TGTGCCAGCAGTGACAGCGGGGGCGCCTACGAGCAGTACTTC. The encoded protein is CASSDSGGAYEQYF.

This clonotype was counted a few times. The V and J genes are TRBV7-9 and TRBJ2-1, with 9 bases that match TRBD2. CDR1 is SEHNR, CDR2 FQNEAQ, per germline (reference sequence). V lost 4 bases, J lost 6 bases, and 10 bases stayed unmatched. The CDR3 length is 16 residues. The CDR3 loop is CASSSPRAGGSNEQFF. The CDR3 DNA reads TGTGCCAGCAGCTCCCCCCGAGCGGGAGGTAGCAATGAGCAGTTCTTC.